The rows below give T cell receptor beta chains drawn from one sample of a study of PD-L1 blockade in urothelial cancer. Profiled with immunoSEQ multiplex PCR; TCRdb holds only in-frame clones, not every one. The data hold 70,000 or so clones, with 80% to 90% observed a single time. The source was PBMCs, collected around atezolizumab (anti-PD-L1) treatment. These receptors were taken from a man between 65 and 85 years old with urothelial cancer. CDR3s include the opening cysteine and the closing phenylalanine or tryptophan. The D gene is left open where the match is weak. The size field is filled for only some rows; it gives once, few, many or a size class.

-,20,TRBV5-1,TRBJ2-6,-,CASSLEWRGVLNPGANVLTF,TGCGCCAGCAGCTTGGAATGGAGGGGCGTCCTCAATCCTGGGGCCAACGTCCTGACTTTC
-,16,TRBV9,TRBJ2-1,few,CASSVSLLSSGDEQFF,TGTGCCAGCAGCGTATCCCTTCTTAGTAGCGGTGATGAGCAGTTCTTC
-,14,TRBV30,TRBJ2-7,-,CAWNPLDKPYEQYF,TGTGCCTGGAACCCCTTAGACAAACCCTACGAGCAGTACTTC
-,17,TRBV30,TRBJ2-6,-,CAWSRAPGLGGANVLTF,TGTGCCTGGAGTCGGGCTCCAGGGTTAGGAGGGGCCAACGTCCTGACTTTC
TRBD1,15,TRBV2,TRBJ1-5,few,CASSVGQGENQPQHF,TGTGCCAGCAGCGTGGGACAGGGGGAGAATCAGCCCCAGCATTTT
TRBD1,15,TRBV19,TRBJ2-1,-,CASSRTGQGYNEQFF,TGTGCCAGTAGTCGAACGGGACAGGGTTACAATGAGCAGTTCTTC
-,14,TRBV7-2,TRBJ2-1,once,CATAVSGSYNEQFF,TGTGCAACGGCCGTCAGCGGTTCCTACAATGAGCAGTTCTTC
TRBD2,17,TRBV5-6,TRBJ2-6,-,CASSLPGGSSGANVLTF,TGTGCCAGCAGCTTGCCGGGAGGGAGCTCTGGGGCCAACGTCCTGACTTTC
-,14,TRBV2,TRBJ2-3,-,CASSPGTFQDTQYF,TGTGCCAGCAGTCCCGGGACTTTCCAAGATACGCAGTATTTT
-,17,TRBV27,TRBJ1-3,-,CASSRWGGTSSGNTIYF,TGTGCCAGCAGTCGATGGGGGGGGACCAGCTCTGGAAACACCATATATTTT
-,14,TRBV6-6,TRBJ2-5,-,CASRATGYRETQYF,TGTGCCAGCAGGGCAACAGGGTATAGGGAGACCCAGTACTTC
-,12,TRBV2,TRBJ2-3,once,CASGTEGKTQYF,TGTGCCAGCGGGACGGAGGGAAAGACGCAGTATTTT
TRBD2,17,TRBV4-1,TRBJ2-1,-,CASSPRLLAGSGNEQFF,TGCGCCAGCAGCCCCCGTCTACTAGCGGGATCGGGTAATGAGCAGTTCTTC
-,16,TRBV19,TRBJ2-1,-,CASSDSLAYPYNEQFF,TGTGCCAGTAGTGATAGTCTAGCGTATCCCTACAATGAGCAGTTCTTC
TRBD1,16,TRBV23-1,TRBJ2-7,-,CASRDGQGTVTYEQYF,TGCGCCAGCAGGGACGGACAGGGAACCGTCACCTACGAGCAGTACTTC
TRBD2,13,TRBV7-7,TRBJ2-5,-,CAVGAGRPETQYF,TGTGCCGTAGGAGCGGGGAGGCCAGAGACCCAGTACTTC
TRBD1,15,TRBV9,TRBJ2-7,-,CASSVGDRGPDEQYF,TGTGCCAGCAGCGTAGGAGACAGGGGGCCGGACGAGCAGTACTTC
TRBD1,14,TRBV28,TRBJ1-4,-,CASIPGTVDEKLFF,TGTGCCAGCATCCCCGGGACAGTTGACGAAAAACTGTTTTTT
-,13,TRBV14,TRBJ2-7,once,CASSRTSLPPQYF,TGTGCCAGCAGCCGGACTTCCCTCCCTCCGCAGTACTTC
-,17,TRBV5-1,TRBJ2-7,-,CASSPRGFGSFSYEQYF,TGCGCCAGCAGCCCGAGAGGGTTCGGCTCTTTCTCCTACGAGCAGTACTTC
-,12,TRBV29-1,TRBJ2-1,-,CSVARSYNEQFF,TGCAGCGTTGCTCGGTCCTACAATGAGCAGTTCTTC
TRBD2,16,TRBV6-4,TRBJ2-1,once,CASSDSVLAGMNEQFF,TGTGCCAGCAGTGACTCAGTCCTAGCGGGGATGAATGAGCAGTTCTTC
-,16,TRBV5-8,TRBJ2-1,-,CASSLIPASSYNEQFF,TGTGCCAGCAGCTTGATACCTGCCAGCTCCTACAATGAGCAGTTCTTC
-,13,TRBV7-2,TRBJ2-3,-,CASSMTSTDTQYF,TGTGCCAGCAGCATGACTAGCACAGATACGCAGTATTTT
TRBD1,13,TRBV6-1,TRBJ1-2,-,CASRRNGDRGYTF,TGTGCCAGCCGCAGAAATGGGGACAGAGGCTACACCTTC
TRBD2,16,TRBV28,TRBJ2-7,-,CASSYTHGLVVYEQYF,TGTGCCAGCAGTTACACGCACGGACTAGTAGTCTACGAGCAGTACTTC
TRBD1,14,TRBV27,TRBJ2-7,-,CASSPWDRGNEQYF,TGTGCCAGCAGTCCCTGGGACAGGGGCAACGAGCAGTACTTC
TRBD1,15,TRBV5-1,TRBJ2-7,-,CASSTAGTGNQYEYF,TGCGCCAGCAGCACCGCCGGGACAGGGAATCAGTACGAGTACTTC
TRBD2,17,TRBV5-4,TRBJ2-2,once,CASSGGTSGLTAGELFF,TGTGCCAGCAGCGGAGGGACTAGCGGGCTTACGGCCGGGGAGCTGTTTTTT
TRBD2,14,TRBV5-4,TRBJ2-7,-,CASQPTSGSYEQYF,TGTGCCAGCCAACCGACTAGCGGCTCCTACGAGCAGTACTTC
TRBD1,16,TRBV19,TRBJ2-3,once,CASRDRGTVHTDTQYF,TGTGCCAGTAGGGACAGGGGGACCGTCCACACAGATACGCAGTATTTT
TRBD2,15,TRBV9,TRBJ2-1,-,CASSVQAGGYNEQFF,TGTGCCAGCAGCGTCCAAGCGGGAGGCTACAATGAGCAGTTCTTC
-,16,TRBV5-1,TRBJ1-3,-,CASSLALLGAGNTIYF,TGCGCCAGCAGCTTGGCTCTCCTCGGGGCTGGAAACACCATATATTTT
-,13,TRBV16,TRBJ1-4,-,CASGEGGNEKLFF,TGTGCCAGTGGGGAAGGGGGAAATGAAAAACTGTTTTTT
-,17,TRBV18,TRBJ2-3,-,CASSPPPGTQYEGTQYF,TGTGCCAGCTCACCACCCCCCGGGACTCAGTACGAGGGTACGCAGTATTTT
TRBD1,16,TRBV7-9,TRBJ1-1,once,CASSPDGGGVNTEAFF,TGTGCCAGCAGCCCCGATGGAGGGGGCGTGAACACTGAAGCTTTCTTT
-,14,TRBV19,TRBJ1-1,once,CASSILGRKAEAFF,TGTGCCAGTAGTATACTCGGCAGGAAGGCTGAAGCTTTCTTT
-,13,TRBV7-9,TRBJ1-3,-,CALTGRSGNTIYF,TGTGCCCTAACAGGCCGCTCTGGAAACACCATATATTTT
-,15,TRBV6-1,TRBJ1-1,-,CASSGSKTGNTEAFF,TGTGCCAGCAGTGGGAGTAAGACGGGGAACACTGAAGCTTTCTTT
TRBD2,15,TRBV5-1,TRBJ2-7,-,CASSFQAGGRDEQYF,TGCGCCAGCAGCTTCCAAGCGGGAGGGCGGGACGAGCAGTACTTC
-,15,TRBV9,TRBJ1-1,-,CASSVAAGVRTEAFF,TGTGCCAGCAGCGTAGCGGCCGGGGTTAGGACTGAAGCTTTCTTT
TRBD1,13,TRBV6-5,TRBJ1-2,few,CASSAGQQYGYTF,TGTGCCAGCAGTGCGGGACAGCAGTATGGCTACACCTTC
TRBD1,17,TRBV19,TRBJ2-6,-,CASTHGTVISGANVLTF,TGTGCCAGTACTCACGGGACAGTTATCTCTGGGGCCAACGTCCTGACTTTC
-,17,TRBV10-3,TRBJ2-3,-,CAISPRGVGGATDTQYF,TGTGCCATCAGCCCGCGGGGTGTGGGGGGGGCGACAGATACGCAGTATTTT
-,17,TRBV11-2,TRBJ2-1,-,CASSLLPTGGPGGEQFF,TGTGCCAGCAGCCTACTCCCGACGGGAGGGCCAGGGGGGGAGCAGTTCTTC
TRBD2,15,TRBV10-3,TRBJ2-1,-,CAISESREGYNEQFF,TGTGCCATCAGTGAGTCGCGGGAGGGGTACAATGAGCAGTTCTTC